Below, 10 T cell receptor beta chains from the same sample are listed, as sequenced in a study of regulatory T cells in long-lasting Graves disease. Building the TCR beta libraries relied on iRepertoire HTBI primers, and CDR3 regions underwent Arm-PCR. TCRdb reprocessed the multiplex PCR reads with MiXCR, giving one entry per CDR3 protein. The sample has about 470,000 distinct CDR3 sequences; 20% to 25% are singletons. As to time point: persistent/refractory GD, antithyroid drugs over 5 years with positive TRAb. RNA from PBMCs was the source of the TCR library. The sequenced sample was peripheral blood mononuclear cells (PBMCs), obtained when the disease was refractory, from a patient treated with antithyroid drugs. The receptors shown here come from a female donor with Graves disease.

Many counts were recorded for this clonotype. In DNA, the CDR3 is TGTGCCAGCAGCCAAGAGGGGGAGTACGAGCAGTACTTC. Amino acids: CASSQEGEYEQYF. This chain uses TRBV3-1 with TRBJ2-7; D is perhaps TRBD1 or TRBD2 (5 bases each). Germline V gene data show CDR1 as LGHDT and CDR2 as YNNKEL (reference sequence). The CDR3 is made up of 13 amino acids. Trimming cost V 0 bases and J 4 bases, with 7 bases left between them.

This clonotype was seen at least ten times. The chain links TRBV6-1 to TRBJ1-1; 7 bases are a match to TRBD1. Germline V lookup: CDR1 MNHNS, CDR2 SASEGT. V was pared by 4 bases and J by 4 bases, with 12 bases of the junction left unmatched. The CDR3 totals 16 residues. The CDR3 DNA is TGTGCCAGCAGTGCTTACTCGGGCTACAGGGGCACTGAAGCTTTCTTT. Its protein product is CASSAYSGYRGTEAFF.

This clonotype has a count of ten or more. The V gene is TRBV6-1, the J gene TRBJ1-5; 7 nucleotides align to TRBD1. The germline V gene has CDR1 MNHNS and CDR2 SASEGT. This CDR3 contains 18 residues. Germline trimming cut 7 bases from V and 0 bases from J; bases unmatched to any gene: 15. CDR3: CASTLSTGLGNSNQPQHF. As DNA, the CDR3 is TGTGCCAGCACCCTATCGACAGGGCTTGGGAATAGCAATCAGCCCCAGCATTTT.

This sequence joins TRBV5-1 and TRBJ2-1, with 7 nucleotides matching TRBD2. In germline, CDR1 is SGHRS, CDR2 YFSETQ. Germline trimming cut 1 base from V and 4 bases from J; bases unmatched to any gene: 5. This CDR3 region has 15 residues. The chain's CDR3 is CASSLRSGGYNEQFF. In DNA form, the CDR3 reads TGCGCCAGCAGCTTGCGCTCGGGGGGTTACAATGAGCAGTTCTTC.

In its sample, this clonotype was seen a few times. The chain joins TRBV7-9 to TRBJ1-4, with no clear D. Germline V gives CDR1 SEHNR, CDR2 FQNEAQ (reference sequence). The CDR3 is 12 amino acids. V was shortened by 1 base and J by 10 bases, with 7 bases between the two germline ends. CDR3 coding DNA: TGTGCCAGCAGCTTAGGAGGGCCAAAACTGTTTTTT. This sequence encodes CASSLGGPKLFF. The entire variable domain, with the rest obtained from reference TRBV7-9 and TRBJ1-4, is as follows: DTGVSQNPRHKITKRGQNVTFRCDPISEHNRLYWYRQTLGQGPEFLTYFQNEAQLEKSRLLSDRFSAERPKGSFSTLEIQRTEQGDSAMYLCASSLGGPKLFFGSGTQLSVL.

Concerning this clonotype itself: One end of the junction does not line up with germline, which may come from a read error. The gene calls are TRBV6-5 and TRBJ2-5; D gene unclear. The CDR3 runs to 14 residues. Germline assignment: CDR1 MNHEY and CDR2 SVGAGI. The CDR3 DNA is TGTGCCAGCAGTTACTCGAACTCACAAGGGACCCAGTACTTC. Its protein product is CASSYSNSQGTQYF.

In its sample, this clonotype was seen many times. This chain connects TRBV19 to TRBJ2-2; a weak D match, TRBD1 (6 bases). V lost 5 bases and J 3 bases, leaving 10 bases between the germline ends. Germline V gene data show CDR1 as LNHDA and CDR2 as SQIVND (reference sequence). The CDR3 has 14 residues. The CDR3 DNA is TGTGCCAGTAGTTCTGGACAGTACACCGGGGAGCTGTTTTTT. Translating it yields CASSSGQYTGELFF.

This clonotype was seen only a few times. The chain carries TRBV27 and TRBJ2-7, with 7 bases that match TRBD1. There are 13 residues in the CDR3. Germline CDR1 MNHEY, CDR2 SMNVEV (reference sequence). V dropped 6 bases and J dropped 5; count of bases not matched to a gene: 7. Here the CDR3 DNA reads TGTGCCAGCAGATCGACAGGGCTCCACGAGCAGTACTTC. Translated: CASRSTGLHEQYF.

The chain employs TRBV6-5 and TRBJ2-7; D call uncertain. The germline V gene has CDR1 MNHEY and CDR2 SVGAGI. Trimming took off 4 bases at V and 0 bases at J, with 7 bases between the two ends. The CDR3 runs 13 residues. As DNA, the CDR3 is TGTGCCAGCAGTTTATCTTACTCCTACGAGCAGTACTTC. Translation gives CASSLSYSYEQYF.

CDR3 sequence: CASSYGPFYGYTF. For the CDR3, the DNA is TGTGCCAGCAGTTACGGACCTTTCTATGGCTACACCTTC. The chain employs TRBV6-5 and TRBJ1-2; D not resolved. The CDR3 is made up of 13 amino acids. Germline values: CDR1 MNHEY, CDR2 SVGAGI. V lost 2 bases, J lost 4 bases, and 8 bases lay in between.